Below, 7 T cell receptor beta chains from the same sample are listed, as sequenced in a study of OX40 agonist ivuxolimab in advanced cancers. Profiling relied on immunoSEQ multiplex PCR, and the TCRdb table lists in-frame clones only, not all of them. The sample consists of more than 15,000 clones, just under 75% of them appearing once. The sequences come from CD4+ or CD8+ T cells sorted from blood, collected in a trial of the OX40 agonist ivuxolimab. These receptors all stem from an adult with an advanced solid tumor such as melanoma, head and neck, liver or kidney cancer.

The rearrangement links TRBV7-9 to TRBJ2-1; 8 nucleotides line up with TRBD1. This CDR3 region has 16 residues. CDR1 is SEHNR, CDR2 FQNEAQ, per germline (reference sequence). Trimming cost V 1 base and J 8 bases; bases outside gene matches: 10. This chain's CDR3 is CASSLVVVQGADEQFF. Written as DNA, the CDR3 is TGTGCCAGCAGCTTAGTTGTCGTTCAGGGGGCCGATGAGCAGTTCTTC.

The CDR3 DNA reads as TGTGCCTGGAAATTGGGAGTGGGGGTCGCTGGAAACACCATATATTTT. Protein sequence: CAWKLGVGVAGNTIYF. This sequence joins TRBV30 and TRBJ1-3; possibly TRBD1 for D (5 bases). The germline CDR1 and CDR2 sequences are GTSNPN and SVGIG (reference sequence). This CDR3 region has 16 residues. Trimming stripped 4 bases from V and 2 bases from J, with 18 bases between.

The CDR3 spells CASSYTQGSEAFF. The CDR3, as DNA: TGTGCCAGCAGTTACACACAGGGGAGCGAAGCTTTCTTT. The rearrangement uses TRBV28 and TRBJ1-1; TRBD1 aligns across 7 bases. Germline values: CDR1 MDHEN, CDR2 SYDVKM. The CDR3 is 13 residues long. V gave up 4 bases and J gave up 8 bases; unmatched junction bases: 7.

The gene calls are TRBV7-9 and TRBJ1-1; D ambiguous. V lost 6 bases to trimming and J lost 0 bases, with 14 bases between them. This CDR3 is built from 15 residues. The germline gives CDR1 SEHNR, CDR2 FQNEAQ (reference sequence). CDR3 sequence reads: CASRGDVLMNTEAFF. As DNA, the CDR3 is TGTGCCAGCAGAGGAGACGTACTCATGAACACTGAAGCTTTCTTT.

This chain links TRBV7-3 with TRBJ2-7; possibly TRBD1 for D (5 bases). Per germline, CDR1 SGHTA and CDR2 FQGTGA. Trimming took 2 bases from V and 8 from J, leaving 13 bases between them. This CDR3 is built from 13 residues. CDR3 nucleotides: TGTGCCAGCAGCTTAGGGGCTTCGAACAAGCAGTACTTC. The encoded protein is CASSLGASNKQYF. The full variable domain, with the rest looked up from reference TRBV7-3 and TRBJ2-7, is GAGVSQTPSNKVTEKGKYVELRCDPISGHTALYWYRQSLGQGPEFLIYFQGTGAADDSGLPNDRFFAVRPEGSVSTLKIQRTERGDSAVYLCASSLGASNKQYFGPGTRLTVT.

This clone is hyperexpanded. The rearrangement uses TRBV28 and TRBJ1-5; TRBD1 matches 7 bases. Germline CDR1 MDHEN, CDR2 SYDVKM. The ends lost 7 bases at V and 5 bases at J; junction bases unmatched: 11. The CDR3 has 15 amino acids. This chain's CDR3 is CASTLGGTEDQPQHF. DNA of the CDR3: TGTGCCAGCACCCTGGGGGGGACAGAAGATCAGCCCCAGCATTTT. Full variable domain (outside the CDR3, taken from reference TRBV28 and TRBJ1-5): DVKVTQSSRYLVKRTGEKVFLECVQDMDHENMFWYRQDPGLGLRLIYFSYDVKMKEKGDIPEGYSVSREKKERFSLILESASTNQTSMYLCASTLGGTEDQPQHFGDGTRLSIL.

The rearrangement joins TRBV9 to TRBJ2-6; either TRBD1 or TRBD2 may fit D (5 bases each). Trimming took off 0 bases at V and 0 bases at J, with 16 bases between the two ends. The CDR3 extends over 19 amino acids. Germline CDR1 is SGDLS and CDR2 is YYNGEE. In DNA form, the CDR3 reads TGTGCCAGCAGCGTAGCTACGGGGCAGATCTTCTCTGGGGCCAACGTCCTGACTTTC. This gives the protein CASSVATGQIFSGANVLTF.